The present T cell receptor beta chain was sequenced within a study of siplizumab effects on memory and regulatory T cells. Here immunoSEQ multiplex PCR was the method, and the copy in TCRdb shows in-frame clones only, minus some. This sample has some 100,000 clones, with 90% to 95% found just once. The CDR3 is 14 residues long. Germline loops: CDR1 SGHNT, CDR2 YYREEE (reference sequence). With 4 bases removed from V and 5 bases from J, the gap between germline ends came to 15 bases. Sequencing was done on a sample of non-Treg CD4+ T cells sorted from blood. V and J are TRBV5-4 and TRBJ1-2; no clear D. The sequence came from a human donor in good health. The CDR3 nucleotides are TGTGCCAGCAGCCTACGGGAGGGATCATATGGCTACACCTTC. It encodes CASSLREGSYGYTF.